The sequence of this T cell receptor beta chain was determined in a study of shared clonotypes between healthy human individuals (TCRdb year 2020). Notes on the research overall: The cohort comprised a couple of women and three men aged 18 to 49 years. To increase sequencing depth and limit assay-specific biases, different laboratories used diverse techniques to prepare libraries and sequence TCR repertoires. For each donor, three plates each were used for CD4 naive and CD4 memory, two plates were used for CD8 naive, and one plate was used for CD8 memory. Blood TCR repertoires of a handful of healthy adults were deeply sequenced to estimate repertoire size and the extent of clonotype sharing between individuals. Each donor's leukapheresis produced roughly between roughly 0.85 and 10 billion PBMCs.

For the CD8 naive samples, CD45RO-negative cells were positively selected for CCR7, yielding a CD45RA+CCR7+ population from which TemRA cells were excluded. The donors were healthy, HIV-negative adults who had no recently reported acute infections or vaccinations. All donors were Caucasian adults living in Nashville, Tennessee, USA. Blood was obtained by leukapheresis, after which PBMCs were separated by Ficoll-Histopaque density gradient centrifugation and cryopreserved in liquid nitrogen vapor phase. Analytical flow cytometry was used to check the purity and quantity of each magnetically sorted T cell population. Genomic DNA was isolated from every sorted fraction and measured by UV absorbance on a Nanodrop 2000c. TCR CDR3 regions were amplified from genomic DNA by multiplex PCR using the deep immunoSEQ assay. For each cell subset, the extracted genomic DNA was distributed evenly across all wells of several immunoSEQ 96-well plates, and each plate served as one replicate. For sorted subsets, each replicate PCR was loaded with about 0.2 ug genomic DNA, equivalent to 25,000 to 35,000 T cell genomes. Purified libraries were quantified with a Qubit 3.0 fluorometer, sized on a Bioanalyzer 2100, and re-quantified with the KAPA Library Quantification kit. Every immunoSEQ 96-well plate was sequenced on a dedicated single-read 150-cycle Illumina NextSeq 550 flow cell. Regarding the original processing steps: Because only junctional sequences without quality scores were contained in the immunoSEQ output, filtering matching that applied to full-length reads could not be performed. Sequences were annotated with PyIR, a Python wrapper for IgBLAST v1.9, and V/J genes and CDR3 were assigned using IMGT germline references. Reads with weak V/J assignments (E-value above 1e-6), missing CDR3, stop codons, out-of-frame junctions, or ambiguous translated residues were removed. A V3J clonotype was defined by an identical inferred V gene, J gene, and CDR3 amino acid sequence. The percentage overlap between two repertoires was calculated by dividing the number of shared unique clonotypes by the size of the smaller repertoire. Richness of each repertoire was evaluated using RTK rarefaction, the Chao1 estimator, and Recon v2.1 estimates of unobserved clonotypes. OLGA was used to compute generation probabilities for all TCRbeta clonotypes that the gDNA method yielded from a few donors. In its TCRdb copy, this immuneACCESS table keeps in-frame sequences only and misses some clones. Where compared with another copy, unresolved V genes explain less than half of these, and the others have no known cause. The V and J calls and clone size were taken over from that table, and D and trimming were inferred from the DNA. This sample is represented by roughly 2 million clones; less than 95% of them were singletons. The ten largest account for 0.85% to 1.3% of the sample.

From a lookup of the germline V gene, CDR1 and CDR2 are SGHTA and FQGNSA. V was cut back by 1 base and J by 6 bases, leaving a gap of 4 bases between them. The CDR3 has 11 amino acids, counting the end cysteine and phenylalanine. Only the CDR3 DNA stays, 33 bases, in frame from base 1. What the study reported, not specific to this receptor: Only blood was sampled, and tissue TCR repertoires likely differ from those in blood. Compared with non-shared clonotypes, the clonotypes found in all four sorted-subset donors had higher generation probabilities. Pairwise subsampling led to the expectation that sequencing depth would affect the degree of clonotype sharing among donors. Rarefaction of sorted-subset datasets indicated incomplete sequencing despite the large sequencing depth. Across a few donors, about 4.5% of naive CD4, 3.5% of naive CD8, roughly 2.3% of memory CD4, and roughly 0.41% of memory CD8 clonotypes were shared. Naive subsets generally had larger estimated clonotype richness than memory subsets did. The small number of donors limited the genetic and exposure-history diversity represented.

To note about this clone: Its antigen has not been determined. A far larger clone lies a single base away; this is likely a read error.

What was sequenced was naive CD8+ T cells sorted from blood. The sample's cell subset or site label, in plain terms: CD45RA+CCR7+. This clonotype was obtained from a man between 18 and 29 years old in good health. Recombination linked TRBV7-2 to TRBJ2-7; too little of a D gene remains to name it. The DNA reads TGTGCCAGCAGCTTAGGGGTCGAGCAGTACTTC. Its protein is CASSLGVEQYF.